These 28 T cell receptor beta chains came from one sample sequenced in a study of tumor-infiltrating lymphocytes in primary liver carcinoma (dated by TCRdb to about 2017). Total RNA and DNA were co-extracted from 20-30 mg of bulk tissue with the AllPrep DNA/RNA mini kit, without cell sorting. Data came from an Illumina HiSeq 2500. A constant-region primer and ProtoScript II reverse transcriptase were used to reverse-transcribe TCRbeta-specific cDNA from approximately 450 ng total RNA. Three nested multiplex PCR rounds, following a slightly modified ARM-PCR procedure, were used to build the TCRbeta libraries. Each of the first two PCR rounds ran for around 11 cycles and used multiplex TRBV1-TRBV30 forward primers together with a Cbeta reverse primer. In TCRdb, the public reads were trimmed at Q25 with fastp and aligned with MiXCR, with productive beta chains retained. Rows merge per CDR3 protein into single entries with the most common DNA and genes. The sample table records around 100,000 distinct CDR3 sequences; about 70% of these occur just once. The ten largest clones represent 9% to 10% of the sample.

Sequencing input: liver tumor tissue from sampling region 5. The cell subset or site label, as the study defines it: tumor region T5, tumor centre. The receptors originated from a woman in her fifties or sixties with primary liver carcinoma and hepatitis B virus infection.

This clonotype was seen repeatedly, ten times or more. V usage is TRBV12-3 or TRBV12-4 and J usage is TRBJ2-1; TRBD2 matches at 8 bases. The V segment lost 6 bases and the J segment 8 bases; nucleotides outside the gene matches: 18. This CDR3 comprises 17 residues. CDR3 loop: CASSLPLLSGIVYEQFF. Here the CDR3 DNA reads TGTGCCAGCAGCCTACCCCTCCTTAGCGGGATAGTCTATGAGCAGTTCTTC.

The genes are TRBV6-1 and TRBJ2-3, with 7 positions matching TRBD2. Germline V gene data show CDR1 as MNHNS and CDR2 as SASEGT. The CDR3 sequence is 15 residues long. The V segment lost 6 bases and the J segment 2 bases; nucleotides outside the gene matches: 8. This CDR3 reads CASSIGTIITDTQYF. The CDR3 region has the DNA TGTGCCAGCAGCATCGGGACTATTATCACAGATACGCAGTATTTT.

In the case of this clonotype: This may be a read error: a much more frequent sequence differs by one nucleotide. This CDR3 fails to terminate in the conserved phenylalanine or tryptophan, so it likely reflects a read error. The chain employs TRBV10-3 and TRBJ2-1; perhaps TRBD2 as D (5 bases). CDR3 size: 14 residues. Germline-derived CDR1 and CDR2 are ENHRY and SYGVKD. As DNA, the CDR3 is TGTGCGTCCGGCTCGGGGAACTCCTACAATGAGCAGTTCTCC. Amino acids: CASGSGNSYNEQFS.

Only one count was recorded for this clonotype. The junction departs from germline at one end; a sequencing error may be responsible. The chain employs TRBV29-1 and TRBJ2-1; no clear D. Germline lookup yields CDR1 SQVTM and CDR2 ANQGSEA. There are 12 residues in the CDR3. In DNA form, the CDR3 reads TGCAACGTTGGCCCAGGCCGCGGTGAGCAGTTCTTC. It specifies CNVGPGRGEQFF.

The CDR3 spells CASSWVGSFTGKLFF. The CDR3 DNA follows: TGTGCCAGCAGCTGGGTGGGGTCCTTCACCGGCAAACTGTTTTTT. The chain has TRBV11-2 and TRBJ2-2; no definite D call. V was pared by 4 bases and J by 14 bases, with 23 bases between. Germline loops: CDR1 SGHAT, CDR2 FQNNGV. The CDR3 is made up of 15 amino acids. The whole variable domain, filled in from reference TRBV11-2 and TRBJ2-2, reads EAGVAQSPRYKIIEKRQSVAFWCNPISGHATLYWYQQILGQGPKLLIQFQNNGVVDDSQLPKDRFSAERLKGVDSTLKIQPAKLEDSAVYLCASSWVGSFTGKLFFGEGSRLTVL.

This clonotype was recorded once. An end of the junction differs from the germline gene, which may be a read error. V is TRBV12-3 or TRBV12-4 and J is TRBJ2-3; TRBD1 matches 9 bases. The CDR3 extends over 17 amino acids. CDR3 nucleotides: TGTGTCAGCAGGATATCCGGGACAGGGATCGGAACAGATACGCAGTATTTC. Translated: CVSRISGTGIGTDTQYF.

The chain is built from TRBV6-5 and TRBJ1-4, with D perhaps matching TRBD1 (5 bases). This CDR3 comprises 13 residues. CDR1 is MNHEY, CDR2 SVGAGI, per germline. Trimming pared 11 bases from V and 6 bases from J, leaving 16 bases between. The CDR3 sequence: CAGNYSGYEKLFF. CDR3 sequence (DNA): TGTGCCGGCAATTACTCAGGGTATGAAAAACTGTTTTTT.

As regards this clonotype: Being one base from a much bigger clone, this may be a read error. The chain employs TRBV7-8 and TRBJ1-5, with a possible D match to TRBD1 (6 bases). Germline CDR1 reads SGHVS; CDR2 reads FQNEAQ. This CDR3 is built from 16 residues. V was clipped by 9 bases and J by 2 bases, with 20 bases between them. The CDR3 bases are TGTGCCAGGAGCCCCGGTGAGGGGGTGCGCAATCAGCCCCAGCATTTT. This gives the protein CARSPGEGVRNQPQHF. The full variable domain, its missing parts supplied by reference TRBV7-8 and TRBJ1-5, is GAGVSQSPRYKVAKRGQDVALRCDPISGHVSLFWYQQALGQGPEFLTYFQNEAQLDKSGLPSDRFFAERPEGSVSTLKIQRTQQEDSAVYLCARSPGEGVRNQPQHFGDGTRLSIL.

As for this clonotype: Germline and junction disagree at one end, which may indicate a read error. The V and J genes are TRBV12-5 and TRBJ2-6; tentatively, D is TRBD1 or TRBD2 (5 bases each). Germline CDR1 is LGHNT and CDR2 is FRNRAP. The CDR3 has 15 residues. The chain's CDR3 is CASGGRGPGANLLTF. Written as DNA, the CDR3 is TGTGCTAGTGGGGGACGGGGTCCTGGGGCCAACCTCCTGACTTTC.

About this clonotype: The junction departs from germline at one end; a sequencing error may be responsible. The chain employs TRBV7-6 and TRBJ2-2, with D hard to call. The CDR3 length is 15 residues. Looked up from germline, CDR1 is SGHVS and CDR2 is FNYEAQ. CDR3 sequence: CASSLGTANTRELFF. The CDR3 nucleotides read TGTGCCAGCAGCTTAGGTACAGCGAACACCCGGGAGCTGTTTTTT.

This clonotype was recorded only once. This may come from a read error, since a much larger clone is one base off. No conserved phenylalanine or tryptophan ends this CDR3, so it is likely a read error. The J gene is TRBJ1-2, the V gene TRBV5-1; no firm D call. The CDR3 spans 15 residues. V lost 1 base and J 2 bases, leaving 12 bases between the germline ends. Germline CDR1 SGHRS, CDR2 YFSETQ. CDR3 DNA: TGCGCCAGCAGCTTGCGGACCTCCTCGAACTATGGCTACACCTCC. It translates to CASSLRTSSNYGYTS.

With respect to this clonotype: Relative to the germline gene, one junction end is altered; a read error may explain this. The CDR3 bases are TGTGCCAGTAACCCCCAAGGGACAGGGTCGGAACTTGCTGAAGCTATCTTT. The encoded protein is CASNPQGTGSELAEAIF. This chain links TRBV11-2 with TRBJ1-1; 9 bases map to TRBD1. Germline lookup yields CDR1 SGHAT and CDR2 FQNNGV. The CDR3 has 17 residues.

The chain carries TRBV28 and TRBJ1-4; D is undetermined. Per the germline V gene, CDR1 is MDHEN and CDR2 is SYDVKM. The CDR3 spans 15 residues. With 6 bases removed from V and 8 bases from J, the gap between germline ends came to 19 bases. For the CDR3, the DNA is TGTGCCAGCAGCCCTCCACATGGGAGTTGGGAAAAACTGTTTTTT. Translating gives CASSPPHGSWEKLFF.

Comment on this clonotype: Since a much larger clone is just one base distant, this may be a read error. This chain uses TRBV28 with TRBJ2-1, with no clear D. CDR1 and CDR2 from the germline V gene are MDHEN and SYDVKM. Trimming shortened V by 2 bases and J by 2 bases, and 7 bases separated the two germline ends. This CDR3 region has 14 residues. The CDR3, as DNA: TGTGCCAGCAGTTTAAGGCGAACCTACAATGAGCAGTTCTTC. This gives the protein CASSLRRTYNEQFF.

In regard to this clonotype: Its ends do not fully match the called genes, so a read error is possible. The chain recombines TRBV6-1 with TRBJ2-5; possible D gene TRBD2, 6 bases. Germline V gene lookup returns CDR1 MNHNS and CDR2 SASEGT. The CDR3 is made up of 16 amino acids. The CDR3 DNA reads TGTGCCAGCGGTGACCCGACTAGGGTTTACCAGGAGACCCAGTACTTC. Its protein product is CASGDPTRVYQETQYF.

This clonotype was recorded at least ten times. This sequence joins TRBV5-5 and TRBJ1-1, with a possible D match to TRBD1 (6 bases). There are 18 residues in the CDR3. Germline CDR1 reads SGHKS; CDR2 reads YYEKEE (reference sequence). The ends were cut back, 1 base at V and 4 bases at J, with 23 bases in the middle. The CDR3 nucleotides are TGTGCCAGCAGCTTGAGGGGAACAGGCCCCGGGGGCGGCACTGAAGCTTTCTTT. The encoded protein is CASSLRGTGPGGGTEAFF.

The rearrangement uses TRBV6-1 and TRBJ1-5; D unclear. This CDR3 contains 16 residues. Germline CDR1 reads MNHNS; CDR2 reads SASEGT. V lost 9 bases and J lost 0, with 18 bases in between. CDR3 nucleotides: TGTGCCAGTAGTAGGGATCGGTTGAATAGCAATCAGCCCCAGCATTTT. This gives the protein CASSRDRLNSNQPQHF.

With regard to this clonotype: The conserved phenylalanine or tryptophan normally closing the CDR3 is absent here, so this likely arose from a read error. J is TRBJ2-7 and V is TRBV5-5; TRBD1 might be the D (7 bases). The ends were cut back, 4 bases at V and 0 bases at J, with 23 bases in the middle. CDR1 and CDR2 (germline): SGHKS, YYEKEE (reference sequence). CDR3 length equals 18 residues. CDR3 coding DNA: TGTGCCAGCAGCCCCAGAGGGGCCGGAGGGGACAGCTCCTACGAGCAGTACTTA. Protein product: CASSPRGAGGDSSYEQYL.

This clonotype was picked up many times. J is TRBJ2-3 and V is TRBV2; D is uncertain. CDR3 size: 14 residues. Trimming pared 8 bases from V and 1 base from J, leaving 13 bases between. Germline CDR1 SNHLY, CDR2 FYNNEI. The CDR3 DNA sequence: TGTGCCAGCGTAGGCTCTTCGCGCACAGATACGCAGTATTTT. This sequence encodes CASVGSSRTDTQYF.

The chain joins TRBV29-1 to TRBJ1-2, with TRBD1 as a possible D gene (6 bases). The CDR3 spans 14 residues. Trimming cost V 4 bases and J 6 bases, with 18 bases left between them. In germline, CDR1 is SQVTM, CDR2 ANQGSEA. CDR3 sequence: CSVGVGQKDHGYTF. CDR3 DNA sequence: TGCAGCGTTGGGGTGGGACAAAAGGACCATGGCTACACCTTC.

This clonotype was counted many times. The CDR3 loop reads CASRRSGDGSTDTQYF. CDR3 nucleotide sequence: TGTGCCAGCAGACGTTCGGGGGACGGATCCACAGATACGCAGTATTTT. This chain uses TRBV6-5 with TRBJ2-3, with TRBD2 as a possible D gene (6 bases). The CDR3 runs to 16 residues. Trimming took 6 bases from V and 2 from J, leaving 18 bases between them. The germline V gene has CDR1 MNHEY and CDR2 SVGAGI.

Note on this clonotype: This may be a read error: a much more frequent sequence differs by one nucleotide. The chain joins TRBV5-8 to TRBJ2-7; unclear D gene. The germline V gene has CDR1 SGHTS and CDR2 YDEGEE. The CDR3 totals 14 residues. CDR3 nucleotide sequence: TGTCCCAGCAGCCCGGCGGACGGCGGCTACGAGCAGTACTTC. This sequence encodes CPSSPADGGYEQYF.

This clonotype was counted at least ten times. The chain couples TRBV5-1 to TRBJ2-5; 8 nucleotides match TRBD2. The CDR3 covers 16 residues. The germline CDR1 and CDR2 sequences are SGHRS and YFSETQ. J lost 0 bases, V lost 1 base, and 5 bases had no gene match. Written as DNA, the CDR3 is TGCGCCAGCAGCTTGCGGGAGGGCTCCTACCAAGAGACCCAGTACTTC. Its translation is CASSLREGSYQETQYF.

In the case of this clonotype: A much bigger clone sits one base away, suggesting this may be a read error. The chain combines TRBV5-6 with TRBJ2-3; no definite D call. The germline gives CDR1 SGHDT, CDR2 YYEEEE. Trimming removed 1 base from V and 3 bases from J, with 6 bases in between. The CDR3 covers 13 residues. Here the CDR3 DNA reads TGTGCCAGCAGCTTGTTTGATACAGATACGCAGTATTTT. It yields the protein CASSLFDTDTQYF.

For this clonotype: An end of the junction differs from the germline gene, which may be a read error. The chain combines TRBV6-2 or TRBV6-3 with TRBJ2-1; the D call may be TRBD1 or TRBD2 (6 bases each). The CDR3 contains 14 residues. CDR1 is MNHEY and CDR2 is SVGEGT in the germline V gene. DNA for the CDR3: TGTGCCATCAGCCGCCCTATGCGGGACAATGAGCAATTCTTC. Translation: CAISRPMRDNEQFF.

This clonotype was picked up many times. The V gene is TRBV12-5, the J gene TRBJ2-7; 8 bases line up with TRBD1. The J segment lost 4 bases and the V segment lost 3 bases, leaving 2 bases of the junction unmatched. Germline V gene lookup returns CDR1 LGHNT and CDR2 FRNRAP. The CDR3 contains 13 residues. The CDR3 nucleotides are TGTGCTAGTGGTTTTGACAGGGGTTACGAGCAGTACTTC. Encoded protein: CASGFDRGYEQYF.

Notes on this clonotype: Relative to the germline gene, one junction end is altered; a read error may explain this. CDR3 loop: CASRLERGGLVMQYF. Here the CDR3 DNA reads TGTGCCAGCAGGTTAGAGAGAGGGGGACTAGTGATGCAGTACTTC. This rearrangement joins TRBV11-2 to TRBJ2-7, with TRBD2 matching 8 bases. Germline CDR1 and CDR2: SGHAT and FQNNGV. The CDR3 sequence is 15 residues long.

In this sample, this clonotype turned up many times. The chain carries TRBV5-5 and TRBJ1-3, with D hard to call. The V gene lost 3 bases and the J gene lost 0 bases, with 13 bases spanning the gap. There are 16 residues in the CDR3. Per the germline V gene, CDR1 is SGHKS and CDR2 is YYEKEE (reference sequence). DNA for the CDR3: TGTGCCAGCAGCTCGGCGGGGAGTACCTCTGGAAACACCATATATTTT. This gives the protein CASSSAGSTSGNTIYF.